This TCR beta chain was observed in a study of blood T cells in healthy people across ages. Germline assignment: CDR1 MGHRA and CDR2 YSYEKL. CDR3 length equals 18 residues. V lost 1 base, J lost 7 bases, and 15 bases stayed unmatched. The authors ran a second PCR of about 6 to 12 cycles using a sample-barcoded 5' primer and a J-beta primer mix. TCRdb reprocessed the 5' RACE reads with MiXCR, giving one entry per CDR3 protein. The sample gives 900,000 to 950,000 distinct CDR3 sequences, roughly 28% of which show up once; roughly 10% is in the top ten. This clonotype was recorded only once. The sample was also reused in another study, on T cells of mothers and their children. That paper states: Mothers yielded over 10 million CDR3 reads, children 2.5 million to 3 million each.

Material: blood. The TCR comes from a woman between 40 and 50 years old in good health. The V and J genes are TRBV4-1 and TRBJ2-1, with 8 bases matching TRBD2. DNA for the CDR3: TGCGCCAGCAGCCAAGTTCAGGCGGGGGGCCACATGGGGAATGAGCAGTTCTTC. Translation gives CASSQVQAGGHMGNEQFF.